This entry lists 27 T cell receptor beta chains sequenced from one sample in a study of cytomegalovirus exposure and HLA in healthy donors. Use of 60 Vbeta and 13 Jbeta primers characterized the PCR. The repertoire was sequenced with immunoSEQ multiplex PCR; TCRdb's copy has only in-frame clones and lacks some. The table includes over 100,000 clones, about 76% detected once. The sequencing sample was made of PBMCs. The origin of the receptors is a man aged 30 to 45 in good health and CMV-seropositive.

The chain carries TRBV25-1 and TRBJ2-2; TRBD1 aligns across 9 bases. Germline-derived CDR1 and CDR2 are MGHDK and SYGVNS. V was pared by 6 bases and J by 4 bases, with 3 bases of the junction left unmatched. This CDR3 comprises 14 residues. This chain's CDR3 is CASSRDRATGELFF. CDR3 nucleotides: TGTGCCAGCAGCCGGGACAGGGCCACCGGGGAGCTGTTTTTT.

V and J are TRBV11-2 and TRBJ1-6, with 8 positions matching TRBD1. The CDR3 has 15 amino acids. Germline V gives CDR1 SGHAT, CDR2 FQNNGV. V lost 5 bases, J lost 7 bases, and 7 bases stayed unmatched. This chain's CDR3 is CASSQSGGRNSPLHF. The CDR3, as DNA: TGTGCCAGCAGCCAGTCAGGGGGCAGGAATTCACCCCTCCACTTT.

A few counts support this clone. V usage is TRBV7-9 and J usage is TRBJ2-1; 9 bases match TRBD2. Trimming at V came to 5 bases and at J to 7 bases, leaving 9 bases not matched to a gene. Germline values: CDR1 SEHNR, CDR2 FQNEAQ (reference sequence). The CDR3 has 15 amino acids. This CDR3 is CASSPQGGGGNEQFF. The CDR3 DNA is TGTGCCAGCAGCCCCCAGGGCGGGGGGGGGAATGAGCAGTTCTTC.

This clone turned up a few times. The V gene is TRBV4-1, the J gene TRBJ1-5; possible D gene TRBD1, 5 bases. V lost 1 base and J lost 6, with 10 bases in between. Per the germline V gene, CDR1 is MGHRA and CDR2 is YSYEKL. The CDR3 spans 14 residues. The CDR3 spells CASSQGRGGQPQHF. CDR3 in DNA: TGCGCCAGCAGCCAAGGGCGGGGGGGTCAGCCCCAGCATTTT.

The chain links TRBV7-2 to TRBJ2-7, with 8 bases fitting TRBD1. This CDR3 is built from 16 residues. Germline V CDR1 and CDR2: SGHTA, FQGNSA. After removal of 1 base from V and 2 bases from J, the junction contained 7 bases not matched to a gene. The CDR3 DNA follows: TGTGCCAGCAGCTTAGATGCAGGGGGCCTCGCCTACGAGCAGTACTTC. It translates to CASSLDAGGLAYEQYF.

The rearrangement links TRBV4-1 to TRBJ1-5, with 9 nucleotides matching TRBD1. Unmatched junction bases numbered 3, after V lost 0 bases and J lost 6 bases. Germline V lookup: CDR1 MGHRA, CDR2 YSYEKL. This CDR3 is 15 amino acids long. In DNA form, the CDR3 reads TGCGCCAGCAGCCAAGACGACAGGGGGGGTCAGCCCCAGCATTTT. Its translation: CASSQDDRGGQPQHF.

The J gene is TRBJ1-6, the V gene TRBV11-2; the D is unclear. Trimming removed 0 bases from V and 15 bases from J, with 9 bases in between. This CDR3 is built from 12 residues. The germline V gene encodes CDR1 SGHAT and CDR2 FQNNGV. CDR3 sequence: CASSLEGILLHF. DNA of the CDR3: TGTGCCAGCAGCTTAGAGGGCATCCTCCTCCACTTT.

J is TRBJ2-5 and V is TRBV19; no clear D gene. The J call may be faulty, since TRBJ2-7 better matches the DNA end. Germline V lookup: CDR1 LNHDA, CDR2 SQIVND (reference sequence). The CDR3 spans 14 residues. This CDR3 reads CASSIAAGSYEQYF. Here the CDR3 DNA reads TGTGCCAGTAGTATAGCCGCAGGATCCTACGAGCAGTACTTC.

This chain uses TRBV12-5 with TRBJ2-3, with TRBD2 matching 11 bases. With V trimmed by 7 bases and J by 11 bases, 5 bases remained unmatched. CDR1 and CDR2 from the germline V gene are LGHNT and FRNRAP. CDR3 length equals 12 residues. The CDR3 protein is CASAQLAGVQYF. DNA of the CDR3: TGTGCTAGTGCTCAACTAGCGGGGGTGCAGTATTTT.

This chain connects TRBV9 to TRBJ2-7; 7 bases agree with TRBD2. Germline V gene data show CDR1 as SGDLS and CDR2 as YYNGEE. The CDR3 has 14 residues. V gave up 2 bases and J gave up 0 bases; unmatched junction bases: 2. The CDR3 DNA reads as TGTGCCAGCAGCGTCCGGGACTACTCCTACGAGCAGTACTTC. Translated, it gives CASSVRDYSYEQYF.

V gene TRBV10-2 combines with J gene TRBJ2-1; tentative D call: TRBD1 (5 bases). CDR3 length: 14 amino acids. Germline values: CDR1 WSHSY, CDR2 SAAADI. V shed 4 bases and J shed 4 bases, with 11 bases lying between them. The CDR3 DNA reads as TGCGCCAGCAGTGCAGGGTCGCCATACAATGAGCAGTTCTTC. Translated, it gives CASSAGSPYNEQFF.

V gene TRBV9 combines with J gene TRBJ2-1, with 10 bases aligning to TRBD2. Germline CDR1 reads SGDLS; CDR2 reads YYNGEE. The CDR3 runs 13 residues. J was trimmed by 7 bases and V by 4 bases; bases with no gene match: 2. The CDR3 is CASSSGLANEQFF. DNA for the CDR3: TGTGCCAGCAGCTCGGGACTAGCGAATGAGCAGTTCTTC.

V usage is TRBV9 and J usage is TRBJ1-6; D is ambiguous. Germline values: CDR1 SGDLS, CDR2 YYNGEE. CDR3 length: 15 residues. V gave up 0 bases and J gave up 4 bases, with 8 bases separating them. The chain's CDR3 is CASSVEGGYNSPLHF. The CDR3 nucleotides are TGTGCCAGCAGCGTAGAAGGAGGTTATAATTCACCCCTCCACTTT.

The chain recombines TRBV11-2 with TRBJ1-2, with 7 bases fitting TRBD1. CDR1 is SGHAT, CDR2 FQNNGV, per germline. V lost 5 bases, J lost 4 bases, and 4 bases stayed unmatched. The CDR3 loop spans 13 amino acids. The CDR3 is CASSISGGYGYTF. CDR3 nucleotides: TGTGCCAGCAGCATCTCAGGGGGCTATGGCTACACCTTC.

The chain combines TRBV4-3 with TRBJ2-3; 13 bases fit TRBD2. The CDR3 is made up of 16 amino acids. V gave up 2 bases and J gave up 8 bases; unmatched junction bases: 7. Germline CDR1 is LGHNA and CDR2 is YSLEER. As DNA, the CDR3 is TGCGCCAGCAGCCAATTTACTAGCGGGGGGGTTGGTACGCAGTATTTT. Translating it yields CASSQFTSGGVGTQYF.

The chain couples TRBV28 to TRBJ2-1; 10 nucleotides line up with TRBD2. The V gene end was trimmed by 6 bases and the J gene end by 15 bases; junction bases not matched to a gene: 11. The CDR3 has 13 amino acids. Germline assignment: CDR1 MDHEN and CDR2 SYDVKM. The DNA for the CDR3 is TGTGCCAGCAGCGTCAAAAGCGGGGGGGTTCCGTTCTTC. Its translation is CASSVKSGGVPFF.

The rearrangement joins TRBV7-2 to TRBJ2-5; D is possibly TRBD1 (5 bases). Germline V gives CDR1 SGHTA, CDR2 FQGNSA. The CDR3 covers 13 residues. V was pared by 5 bases and J by 0 bases, with 7 bases between. In nucleotides, the CDR3 is TGTGCCAGCAGCCGACAGTACCAAGAGACCCAGTACTTC. Amino acids: CASSRQYQETQYF.

The gene calls are TRBV19 and TRBJ1-2; 7 nucleotides agree with TRBD1. Losses at the gene ends were 6 bases for V and 1 base for J; bases not matched to a gene: 5. The germline CDR1 and CDR2 sequences are LNHDA and SQIVND (reference sequence). The CDR3 is made up of 14 amino acids. The CDR3, as DNA: TGTGCCAGTAGGCGGGGACAGTATAACTATGGCTACACCTTC. Amino acid sequence: CASRRGQYNYGYTF.

There are a few counts of this clone. J is TRBJ2-2 and V is TRBV4-2, with a weak D call TRBD1 (5 bases). The CDR3 is made up of 15 amino acids. Germline assignment: CDR1 LGHNA and CDR2 YNFKEQ. V was clipped by 8 bases and J by 1 base, with 14 bases between them. The CDR3 here is CASGAVPMNTGELFF. The CDR3 nucleotides read TGTGCCAGCGGGGCGGTCCCCATGAACACCGGGGAGCTGTTTTTT.

The chain uses TRBV23-1 and TRBJ2-3, with TRBD2 matching over 9 bases. TRBV23-1 is designated an ORF whose function remains uncertain. This CDR3 region has 21 residues. V lost 1 base and J lost 5; bases outside the gene matches: 22. Written as DNA, the CDR3 is TGCGCCAGCAGTCAATGGCGAGACGTGTCCTTATGGCGGGGGGGTGGAGATACGCAGTATTTT. It yields the protein CASSQWRDVSLWRGGGDTQYF.

This chain connects TRBV7-2 to TRBJ2-2; no firm D call. CDR1 SGHTA and CDR2 FQGNSA come from the germline V gene. The ends were cut back, 3 bases at V and 7 bases at J, with 9 bases in the middle. CDR3 length: 13 amino acids. The CDR3: CASSFSSDGELFF. The CDR3 DNA reads as TGTGCCAGCAGCTTTTCGAGCGACGGGGAGCTGTTTTTT.

In this sample, this clone turned up once. This chain uses TRBV5-1 with TRBJ1-6; D is ambiguous. V was pared by 0 bases and J by 9 bases, with 16 bases between. Germline loops: CDR1 SGHRS, CDR2 YFSETQ. This CDR3 contains 16 residues. The chain's CDR3 is CASSLVFARDSSPLHF. The CDR3 bases are TGCGCCAGCAGCTTGGTGTTTGCGAGGGATAGTTCACCCCTCCACTTT.

V is TRBV4-1 and J is TRBJ1-4, with TRBD1 identical over 7 bases. Germline CDR1 and CDR2: MGHRA and YSYEKL. Unmatched junction bases numbered 10, after V lost 4 bases and J lost 8 bases. The length of the CDR3 is 15 residues. This CDR3 reads CASSRPWTGREKLFF. Here the CDR3 DNA reads TGCGCCAGCAGCCGGCCATGGACAGGACGCGAAAAACTGTTTTTT.

This rearrangement joins TRBV5-1 to TRBJ2-3, with D possibly matching TRBD2 (5 bases). This CDR3 has 14 residues. Per the germline V gene, CDR1 is SGHRS and CDR2 is YFSETQ. Trimming pared 3 bases from V and 1 base from J, leaving 9 bases between. The CDR3 DNA is TGCGCCAGCAGCTCTGAGGGCCGCACAGATACGCAGTATTTT. Its translation is CASSSEGRTDTQYF.

The chain employs TRBV7-9 and TRBJ2-5; 7 bases match TRBD2. Germline V gene sequence: CDR1 SEHNR, CDR2 FQNEAQ (reference sequence). The CDR3 is 15 residues long. V trimming: 1 base; J trimming: 5 bases; junction bases outside the gene matches: 7. CDR3 sequence (DNA): TGTGCCAGCAGCTTAGGAGGCGGGGGATACGAGACCCAGTACTTC. Residues: CASSLGGGGYETQYF. The variable domain in full, completed from reference TRBV7-9 and TRBJ2-5, reads DTGVSQNPRHKITKRGQNVTFRCDPISEHNRLYWYRQTLGQGPEFLTYFQNEAQLEKSRLLSDRFSAERPKGSFSTLEIQRTEQGDSAMYLCASSLGGGGYETQYFGPGTRLLVL.

The chain uses TRBV14 and TRBJ1-6; D perhaps matches TRBD1 (6 bases). V lost 6 bases, J lost 5 bases, and 14 bases lay in between. This CDR3 has 15 residues. Germline values: CDR1 SGHDN, CDR2 FVKESK. CDR3: CASSQGQADNSPLHF. CDR3 DNA sequence: TGTGCCAGCAGTCAGGGGCAGGCCGATAATTCACCCCTCCACTTT. The full variable domain, with the rest looked up from reference TRBV14 and TRBJ1-6, is EAGVTQFPSHSVIEKGQTVTLRCDPISGHDNLYWYRRVMGKEIKFLLHFVKESKQDESGMPNNRFLAERTGGTYSTLKVQPAELEDSGVYFCASSQGQADNSPLHFGNGTRLTVT.

The chain has TRBV29-1 and TRBJ2-2; TRBD2 matches at 11 bases. Germline V lookup: CDR1 SQVTM, CDR2 ANQGSEA. V shed 6 bases and J 5 bases; nucleotides not matched to a gene: 2. The CDR3 has 13 amino acids. The CDR3 spells CSVTSGGTGELFF. For the CDR3, the DNA is TGCAGCGTCACTAGCGGGGGTACCGGGGAGCTGTTTTTT.